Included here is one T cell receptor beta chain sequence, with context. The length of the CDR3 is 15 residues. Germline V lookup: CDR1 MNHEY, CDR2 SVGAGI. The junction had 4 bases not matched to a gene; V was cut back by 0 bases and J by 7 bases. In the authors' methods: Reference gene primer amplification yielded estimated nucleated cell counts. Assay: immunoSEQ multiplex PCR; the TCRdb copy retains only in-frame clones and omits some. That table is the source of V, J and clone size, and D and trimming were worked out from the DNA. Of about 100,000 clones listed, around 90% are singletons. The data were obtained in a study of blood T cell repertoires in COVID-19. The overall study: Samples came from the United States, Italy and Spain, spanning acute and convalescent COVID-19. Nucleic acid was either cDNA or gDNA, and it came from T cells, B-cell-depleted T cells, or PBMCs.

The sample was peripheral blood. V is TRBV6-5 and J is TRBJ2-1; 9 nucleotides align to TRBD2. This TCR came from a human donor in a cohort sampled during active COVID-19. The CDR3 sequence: CASSYSPSGVNEQFF. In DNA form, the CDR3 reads TGTGCCAGCAGTTACTCGCCTAGCGGGGTTAATGAGCAGTTCTTC.